This passage covers 21 T cell receptor beta chains from one sample sequenced in a study of cytomegalovirus exposure and HLA in healthy donors. Use of 60 Vbeta and 13 Jbeta primers characterized the PCR. Assay used: immunoSEQ multiplex PCR; TCRdb lists only in-frame clones, some missing. The profile shows fewer than 130,000 clones, roughly four fifths of them singletons. The specimen sequenced was PBMCs. All receptors come from a woman aged 25 to 45 in good health and CMV-seronegative.

This chain joins TRBV27 and TRBJ2-2, with D perhaps matching TRBD2 (5 bases). The CDR3 has 13 residues. V was cut by 5 bases and J by 4 bases, with 8 bases left in between. The germline gives CDR1 MNHEY, CDR2 SMNVEV (reference sequence). The DNA for the CDR3 is TGTGCCAGCAGTCCCGGGGTCACCGGGGAGCTGTTTTTT. Translation: CASSPGVTGELFF.

The chain links TRBV4-3 to TRBJ1-4, with D unclear. CDR1 is LGHNA, CDR2 YSLEER, per germline. The CDR3 extends over 13 amino acids. V was trimmed by 3 bases and J by 7 bases, leaving 9 bases between them. The CDR3 loop reads CASSQGLGEKLFF. In DNA form, the CDR3 reads TGCGCCAGCAGCCAGGGCCTGGGTGAAAAACTGTTTTTT.

This sequence joins TRBV4-1 and TRBJ2-5, with TRBD2 identical over 7 bases. The CDR3 sequence is 17 residues long. Losses at the gene ends were 1 base for V and 4 bases for J; bases not matched to a gene: 12. Germline V gene sequence: CDR1 MGHRA, CDR2 YSYEKL. CDR3 sequence reads: CASSQVGLKAGVETQYF. The CDR3 nucleotides are TGCGCCAGCAGCCAAGTGGGACTAAAGGCGGGCGTAGAGACCCAGTACTTC.

This clone turned up a few times. V and J are TRBV28 and TRBJ1-2, with 10 bases fitting TRBD1. The junction had 9 bases not matched to a gene; V was cut back by 4 bases and J by 7 bases. CDR1 and CDR2 from the germline V gene are MDHEN and SYDVKM. This CDR3 is 15 amino acids long. The CDR3: CASSSHGTGEVGYTF. The CDR3 DNA follows: TGTGCCAGCAGTTCTCACGGGACAGGGGAAGTTGGCTACACCTTC.

The V and J genes are TRBV21-1 and TRBJ1-2; the table's D call, TRBD1, has no DNA check behind it. TRBV21-1 is recorded as a pseudogene. The CDR3 sequence is 18 residues long. The CDR3 loop is CASSSRPGQGARSYGYTF. In DNA form, the CDR3 reads TGTGCCAGCAGCAGCCGACCGGGACAGGGGGCGCGGAGCTATGGCTACACCTTC.

The J gene is TRBJ1-5, the V gene TRBV9; D may be TRBD1 (5 bases). The V gene lost 4 bases and the J gene lost 6 bases, with 17 bases spanning the gap. CDR1 is SGDLS and CDR2 is YYNGEE in the germline V gene. This CDR3 is built from 15 residues. The CDR3 sequence is CASSPEGGAGQPQHF. The CDR3 region has the DNA TGTGCCAGCAGCCCTGAGGGAGGGGCAGGTCAGCCCCAGCATTTT. Full variable domain (rest looked up from reference TRBV9 and TRBJ1-5): DSGVTQTPKHLITATGQRVTLRCSPRSGDLSVYWYQQSLDQGLQFLIQYYNGEERAKGNILERFSAQQFPDLHSELNLSSLELGDSALYFCASSPEGGAGQPQHFGDGTRLSIL.

J is TRBJ2-7 and V is TRBV9; D is perhaps TRBD1 (5 bases). This CDR3 comprises 13 residues. Deletions cut 2 bases from V and 3 bases from J, with 9 bases between. Per germline, CDR1 SGDLS and CDR2 YYNGEE. The CDR3 region is CASSVEDNYEQYF. The CDR3 DNA reads TGTGCCAGCAGCGTCGAGGACAACTACGAGCAGTACTTC.

This clone was observed once. The chain carries TRBV11-2 and TRBJ1-1; 7 bases are shared with TRBD1. The V segment lost 5 bases and the J segment 3 bases; nucleotides outside the gene matches: 9. CDR1 is SGHAT, CDR2 FQNNGV, per germline. The CDR3 extends over 15 amino acids. The CDR3 DNA reads as TGTGCCAGCAGCCTCCAGGGGGTCGGGGACACTGAAGCTTTCTTT. Translating it yields CASSLQGVGDTEAFF.

The genes are TRBV29-1 and TRBJ1-1; D might be TRBD1 (5 bases). Deletions cut 6 bases from V and 6 bases from J, with 17 bases between. Germline CDR1 and CDR2: SQVTM and ANQGSEA. The CDR3 spans 13 residues. DNA for the CDR3: TGCAGCGTGGTTAGGGGCAGGGTTCCTGAAGCTTTCTTT. It translates to CSVVRGRVPEAFF.

This chain connects TRBV7-2 to TRBJ1-2; possible D gene TRBD1, 6 bases. CDR3 length equals 12 residues. Germline V CDR1 and CDR2: SGHTA, FQGNSA. Trimming left V 7 bases short and J 1 base short, with 7 bases between. CDR3 nucleotide sequence: TGTGCCAGCACAGGGGATAACTATGGCTACACCTTC. This sequence encodes CASTGDNYGYTF.

This clone was detected only once. The chain uses TRBV2 and TRBJ2-1; 7 bases are a match to TRBD2. Per germline, CDR1 SNHLY and CDR2 FYNNEI. The trim removed 0 bases at V and 7 bases at J, leaving 12 bases unmatched. CDR3 size: 17 residues. The CDR3 protein is CASSEAIPGLSPNEQFF. The DNA of the CDR3 is TGTGCCAGCAGTGAAGCGATTCCGGGACTATCCCCGAATGAGCAGTTCTTC.

This chain joins TRBV7-9 and TRBJ1-1; 7 bases are a match to TRBD1. Per the germline V gene, CDR1 is SEHNR and CDR2 is FQNEAQ (reference sequence). This CDR3 is 16 amino acids long. Unmatched junction bases numbered 10, after V lost 5 bases and J lost 1 base. The CDR3 region has the DNA TGTGCCAGCAGCCTGAAGGGGGCGCCTCGGAACACTGAAGCTTTCTTT. Translating it yields CASSLKGAPRNTEAFF.

A word on this clone: Its ends do not fully match the called genes, so a read error is possible. J is TRBJ1-2 and V is TRBV6-4; the D is unclear. CDR1 is MRHNA and CDR2 is SNTAGT in the germline V gene. There are 13 residues in the CDR3. CDR3 in DNA: TGTGCCAGCAGGGACTTCGGGAAGTCTGGCTACACCTTC. As protein: CASRDFGKSGYTF.

V usage is TRBV7-9 and J usage is TRBJ2-7; unclear D gene. The CDR3 is 13 amino acids. V lost 0 bases, J lost 3 bases, and 6 bases lay in between. Germline CDR1 reads SEHNR; CDR2 reads FQNEAQ (reference sequence). The CDR3 DNA follows: TGTGCCAGCAGCTTAGCAGGAGACTACGAGCAGTACTTC. It translates to CASSLAGDYEQYF.

The chain's CDR3 is CASSKGLAGGRETQYF. DNA of the CDR3: TGTGCCAGCAGCAAAGGACTAGCGGGGGGCCGGGAGACCCAGTACTTC. The chain is built from TRBV7-2 and TRBJ2-5, with 14 bases fitting TRBD2. CDR1 and CDR2 (germline): SGHTA, FQGNSA. The J segment lost 5 bases and the V segment lost 5 bases, leaving 7 bases of the junction unmatched. The CDR3 has 16 residues. The whole variable domain, remainder taken from reference TRBV7-2 and TRBJ2-5, is GAGVSQSPSNKVTEKGKDVELRCDPISGHTALYWYRQSLGQGLEFLIYFQGNSAPDKSGLPSDRFSAERTGGSVSTLTIQRTQQEDSAVYLCASSKGLAGGRETQYFGPGTRLLVL.

This chain links TRBV4-1 with TRBJ1-3, with 9 bases matching TRBD1. CDR1 and CDR2 (germline): MGHRA, YSYEKL. The CDR3 length is 16 residues. J gave up 9 bases and V 2 bases, and 11 bases lay outside the gene matches. The CDR3: CASSQPPTGGPGTIYF. CDR3 bases: TGCGCCAGCAGCCAACCTCCTACAGGGGGCCCCGGCACCATATATTTT.

The chain recombines TRBV9 with TRBJ2-1; 8 bases line up with TRBD2. The CDR3 runs to 15 residues. Losses at the gene ends were 6 bases for V and 8 bases for J; bases not matched to a gene: 13. Germline V lookup: CDR1 SGDLS, CDR2 YYNGEE. The CDR3 sequence is CASTTRLGTRDEQFF. The CDR3 coding sequence is TGTGCCAGCACCACCCGGCTAGGGACTAGAGATGAGCAGTTCTTC. The whole variable domain, remainder taken from reference TRBV9 and TRBJ2-1, is DSGVTQTPKHLITATGQRVTLRCSPRSGDLSVYWYQQSLDQGLQFLIQYYNGEERAKGNILERFSAQQFPDLHSELNLSSLELGDSALYFCASTTRLGTRDEQFFGPGTRLTVL.

This chain links TRBV6-5 with TRBJ2-5; unclear D gene. Germline V lookup: CDR1 MNHEY, CDR2 SVGAGI. The V gene lost 6 bases and the J gene lost 1 base, with 12 bases spanning the gap. CDR3 length: 14 amino acids. The CDR3 protein is CASRRDIRQETQYF. The CDR3 nucleotides are TGTGCCAGCAGGAGAGACATCCGCCAAGAGACCCAGTACTTC.

V gene TRBV4-3 combines with J gene TRBJ2-1; 8 bases fit TRBD2. The CDR3 has 15 amino acids. The V gene's germline CDR1 is LGHNA and CDR2 YSLEER. After removal of 0 bases from V and 4 bases from J, the junction contained 2 bases not matched to a gene. CDR3 coding DNA: TGCGCCAGCAGCCAAGAGCAGCGGGGGTACAATGAGCAGTTCTTC. Its protein product is CASSQEQRGYNEQFF.

This CDR3 is CASSYDLGRGSPLHF. The CDR3 DNA follows: TGTGCCAGCAGTTACGATCTAGGCCGAGGTTCACCCCTCCACTTT. The chain is built from TRBV6-5 and TRBJ1-6, with D uncertain. The CDR3 has 15 amino acids. V was pared by 2 bases and J by 9 bases, with 14 bases between. In germline, CDR1 is MNHEY, CDR2 SVGAGI.

The V gene is TRBV2, the J gene TRBJ2-7; D possibly corresponds to TRBD2 (5 bases). V dropped 7 bases and J dropped 3 bases, with 7 bases sitting between them. CDR1 and CDR2 (germline): SNHLY, FYNNEI. CDR3 length equals 11 residues. Here the CDR3 DNA reads TGTGCCAGCATTGGAGGCTACGAGCAGTACTTC. It translates to CASIGGYEQYF.